This T cell receptor beta chain was documented in a study of radiotherapy plus CTLA-4 blockade in lung cancer. For the study at large: Objective responses occurred in about 17% of patients; around 28% had disease control.

Findings and limits, study-wide: The best predictor of response was reported to be early blood T cell clone dynamics, with interferon-beta. Researchers report tumor-derived TCR clones expanding in blood after radiotherapy plus ipilimumab.

Lung cancer patients with chemo-refractory metastatic non-small-cell disease were given focal radiation plus CTLA-4 blockade with ipilimumab. The length of the CDR3 is 18 residues. CDR1 and CDR2 (germline): SGHVS, FQNEAQ. V was trimmed by 7 bases and J by 0 bases, leaving 22 bases between them. Using immunoSEQ multiplex PCR, the repertoire was profiled, and TCRdb retains in-frame clones only, with some absent. The table lists tens of thousands of clones, around 81% of them singletons, with under 5% in the top ten. As to this clone: What it binds is unknown.

The source is a human donor with non-small cell lung cancer who had a partial response to radiotherapy plus ipilimumab. Some clones in this sample may be carry-over from other donors' samples. The chain recombines TRBV7-8 with TRBJ2-1; perhaps TRBD2 as D (5 bases). The starting material was peripheral blood, obtained from a patient treated with radiotherapy plus ipilimumab. Written as DNA, the CDR3 is TGTGCCAGCATCCTAGGTGACTATCCTTTCCCCTCCTACAATGAGCAGTTCTTC. The encoded protein is CASILGDYPFPSYNEQFF. Full variable domain (outside the CDR3, taken from reference TRBV7-8 and TRBJ2-1): GAGVSQSPRYKVAKRGQDVALRCDPISGHVSLFWYQQALGQGPEFLTYFQNEAQLDKSGLPSDRFFAERPEGSVSTLKIQRTQQEDSAVYLCASILGDYPFPSYNEQFFGPGTRLTVL.